This T cell receptor (beta chain) was sequenced in a study of blood T cell repertoires in COVID-19. On the study more broadly: PBMCs, B-cell-depleted T cells, or T cells provided the cDNA or gDNA that made up the material.

Sequenced by immunoSEQ multiplex PCR; TCRdb stores in-frame clones only, minus some. In the table there are about 350,000 clones, roughly 86% of which are singletons. The TCR originated in a woman in her 30s who had been exposed to COVID-19. Source material: PBMCs or T cells enriched from blood (not recorded which).

CDR3 amino acids: CASSQSRAGRNSPLHF. In nucleotides, the CDR3 is TGTGCCAGCTCACAAAGTAGGGCAGGGAGGAATTCACCCCTCCACTTT. The chain has TRBV18 and TRBJ1-6; weak D call: TRBD1 (5 bases). Per the germline V gene, CDR1 is KGHSH and CDR2 is LQKENI. The germline V and J ends were trimmed by 4 bases and 7 bases, with 17 bases remaining between them. The CDR3 is made up of 16 amino acids.